These 6 T cell receptor beta chains share one sample of origin, sequenced in a study of regulatory T cells in long-lasting Graves disease. Sequencing libraries for TCR beta were prepared with iRepertoire HTBI primers and Arm-PCR of CDR3 regions. TCRdb reprocessed the multiplex PCR reads with MiXCR, giving one entry per CDR3 protein. The sample has under 450,000 distinct CDR3 sequences; roughly 24% are singletons. Time point described: persistent/refractory GD, antithyroid drugs over 5 years with positive TRAb. The authors made the TCR library using RNA they extracted from PBMCs. The sequencing used peripheral blood mononuclear cells (PBMCs), collected when the disease was refractory, from a patient treated with antithyroid drugs. These receptors came from a woman in her 40s with Graves disease.

The rearrangement links TRBV15 to TRBJ1-1; 7 positions agree with TRBD1. The length of the CDR3 is 13 residues. Germline assignment: CDR1 LNHNV and CDR2 YYDKDF (reference sequence). V was clipped by 5 bases and J by 4 bases; unmatched bases: 4. The CDR3 nucleotides read TGTGCCACCAGCCGCCGGGACAGCACTGAAGCTTTCTTT. Its protein product is CATSRRDSTEAFF.

In this sample, this clonotype turned up many times. The V gene is TRBV12-3 or TRBV12-4, the J gene TRBJ1-4, with 7 bases aligning to TRBD1. The CDR3 spans 14 residues. The V gene end was trimmed by 6 bases and the J gene end by 6 bases; junction bases not matched to a gene: 7. CDR3 residues: CASSTGQWDEKLFF. For the CDR3, the DNA is TGTGCCAGCAGCACGGGACAGTGGGATGAAAAACTGTTTTTT.

The genes are TRBV6-1 and TRBJ1-4; D call uncertain. Trimming shortened V by 6 bases and J by 0 bases, and 20 bases separated the two germline ends. CDR3 length: 18 amino acids. Germline CDR1 is MNHNS and CDR2 is SASEGT. In DNA, the CDR3 is TGTGCCAGCAGCCCTGAAGGTCCAGGTGGTGCAACTAATGAAAAACTGTTTTTT. Translated: CASSPEGPGGATNEKLFF.

This clonotype was seen a few times. The rearrangement links TRBV10-3 to TRBJ2-5; tentative D call: TRBD2 (5 bases). V gave up 4 bases and J gave up 3 bases, with 9 bases separating them. Looked up from germline, CDR1 is ENHRY and CDR2 is SYGVKD. This CDR3 is 13 amino acids long. The CDR3 DNA follows: TGTGCCATCAGTGCCGGTAGCGAAGAGACCCAGTACTTC. This encodes CAISAGSEETQYF.

The rearrangement joins TRBV19 to TRBJ2-7; TRBD1 matches at 7 bases. The CDR3 runs to 17 residues. Germline assignment: CDR1 LNHDA and CDR2 SQIVND (reference sequence). V dropped 5 bases and J dropped 6; count of bases not matched to a gene: 19. The DNA for the CDR3 is TGTGCCAGTAGTTCTCGTTCTACCGGGACAGTGCGACGCGAGCAGTACTTC. This gives the protein CASSSRSTGTVRREQYF.

This clonotype has a handful of counts. Here the CDR3 DNA reads TGTGCCAGCAGCCAAGCTGCGGGGGCAACTAATGAAAAACTGTTTTTT. This gives the protein CASSQAAGATNEKLFF. The V gene is TRBV4-2, the J gene TRBJ1-4; D perhaps matches TRBD1 (5 bases). Germline assignment: CDR1 LGHNA and CDR2 YNFKEQ. V dropped 1 base and J dropped 0 bases, with 9 bases sitting between them. This CDR3 is built from 16 residues.